This passage covers 16 T cell receptor beta chains from one sample sequenced in a study of blood T cell repertoires in COVID-19. The assay was immunoSEQ multiplex PCR, and TCRdb's table has in-frame clones only and misses some. This table holds some 80,000 clones, less than 90% found once. The sample was peripheral blood. The receptors shown here come from a human donor in a cohort sampled during active COVID-19.

The V and J genes are TRBV15 and TRBJ2-7, with 7 bases lining up with TRBD1. CDR1 is LNHNV and CDR2 is YYDKDF in the germline V gene (reference sequence). V lost 3 bases, J lost 6 bases, and 11 bases stayed unmatched. The length of the CDR3 is 15 residues. This CDR3 is CATSSSTGSVSEQYF. CDR3 sequence (DNA): TGTGCCACCAGCAGCTCGACAGGGTCGGTCAGCGAGCAGTACTTC.

V usage is TRBV9 and J usage is TRBJ1-2; 9 bases line up with TRBD1. The V gene end was trimmed by 1 base and the J gene end by 8 bases; junction bases not matched to a gene: 6. CDR1 is SGDLS, CDR2 YYNGEE, per germline. The CDR3 consists of 14 residues. The CDR3 coding sequence is TGTGCCAGCAGCGTATCTACAGGGGGCAACGGCTACACCTTC. It translates to CASSVSTGGNGYTF. Variable domain in full (rest from reference TRBV9 and TRBJ1-2): DSGVTQTPKHLITATGQRVTLRCSPRSGDLSVYWYQQSLDQGLQFLIQYYNGEERAKGNILERFSAQQFPDLHSELNLSSLELGDSALYFCASSVSTGGNGYTFGSGTRLTVV.

The chain couples TRBV15 to TRBJ2-7, with 9 nucleotides matching TRBD2. Germline CDR1 and CDR2: LNHNV and YYDKDF (reference sequence). With V trimmed by 0 bases and J by 4 bases, 4 bases remained unmatched. The CDR3 length is 15 residues. Here the CDR3 DNA reads TGTGCCACCAGCAGAGATAGCGGGAGCGGGTACGAGCAGTACTTC. The encoded protein is CATSRDSGSGYEQYF.

The chain uses TRBV7-2 and TRBJ1-4; 9 nucleotides match TRBD1. The germline V gene has CDR1 SGHTA and CDR2 FQGNSA. J gave up 5 bases and V 4 bases, and 5 bases lay outside the gene matches. The CDR3 runs to 15 residues. This chain's CDR3 is CASSYRQGGNEKLFF. In DNA, the CDR3 is TGTGCCAGCAGCTACCGACAGGGGGGAAATGAAAAACTGTTTTTT.

Remarks on this clone: Other DNA sequences from this sample encode an identical CDR3 as well. The V gene is TRBV19, the J gene TRBJ1-6; possibly TRBD1 for D (5 bases). The germline gives CDR1 LNHDA, CDR2 SQIVND (reference sequence). V was clipped by 2 bases and J by 8 bases, with 10 bases between them. This CDR3 is built from 14 residues. The CDR3 nucleotides are TGTGCCAGTAGTATAACTAAAGGGGATTCACCCCTCCACTTT. Translation gives CASSITKGDSPLHF.

The J gene is TRBJ2-1, the V gene TRBV9, with 7 bases fitting TRBD2. With V trimmed by 0 bases and J by 3 bases, 3 bases remained unmatched. The length of the CDR3 is 15 residues. Germline V gene sequence: CDR1 SGDLS, CDR2 YYNGEE. CDR3 residues: CASSVGLADYNEQFF. The CDR3 region has the DNA TGTGCCAGCAGCGTAGGTCTAGCGGACTACAATGAGCAGTTCTTC.

The chain couples TRBV5-1 to TRBJ2-1; D may be TRBD2 (6 bases). The V end was cut by 4 bases, the J end by 0 bases, with 14 bases between. The germline V gene has CDR1 SGHRS and CDR2 YFSETQ. This CDR3 comprises 16 residues. CDR3 coding DNA: TGCGCCAGCAGCGCGTCTGGCGGGAACTCCTACAATGAGCAGTTCTTC. This encodes CASSASGGNSYNEQFF.

The rearrangement uses TRBV7-9 and TRBJ1-5; 7 nucleotides match TRBD1. Germline CDR1 is SEHNR and CDR2 is FQNEAQ (reference sequence). The CDR3 is made up of 12 amino acids. V lost 5 bases and J lost 8; bases outside the gene matches: 3. This CDR3 reads CASSDGQEPQHF. CDR3 DNA: TGTGCCAGCAGCGACGGACAGGAGCCCCAGCATTTT.

DNA of the CDR3: TGCGCCAGCAGCTTGACGGGAACTAATGAAAAACTGTTTTTT. Protein sequence: CASSLTGTNEKLFF. The V gene is TRBV5-1, the J gene TRBJ1-4; D gene uncertain. Trimming took 1 base from V and 1 from J, leaving 5 bases between them. The germline CDR1 and CDR2 sequences are SGHRS and YFSETQ. This CDR3 comprises 14 residues. The full variable domain, rest sourced from reference TRBV5-1 and TRBJ1-4, is KAGVTQTPRYLIKTRGQQVTLSCSPISGHRSVSWYQQTPGQGLQFLFEYFSETQRNKGNFPGRFSGRQFSNSRSEMNVSTLELGDSALYLCASSLTGTNEKLFFGSGTQLSVL.

The chain combines TRBV9 with TRBJ1-2; no clear D. CDR3 length equals 14 residues. V was shortened by 3 bases and J by 4 bases, with 13 bases between the two germline ends. Looked up from germline, CDR1 is SGDLS and CDR2 is YYNGEE. The CDR3 DNA sequence: TGTGCCAGCAGCGCCCAACGGGTAGCCTATGGCTACACCTTC. Translating it yields CASSAQRVAYGYTF.

This clone was detected once. CDR3 in DNA: TGTGCCAGCAGCGTAGGAATGGGGCAAGAGCAGTTCTTC. Translated: CASSVGMGQEQFF. The rearrangement uses TRBV9 and TRBJ2-1; TRBD1 might be the D (5 bases). CDR3 length: 13 residues. CDR1 is SGDLS, CDR2 YYNGEE, per germline. With 0 bases removed from V and 10 bases from J, the gap between germline ends came to 11 bases.

The chain employs TRBV4-1 and TRBJ1-6; D is undetermined. V lost 0 bases and J lost 9, with 15 bases in between. The CDR3 consists of 16 residues. Germline loops: CDR1 MGHRA, CDR2 YSYEKL. The CDR3 sequence is CASSQETSARISPLHF. In nucleotides, the CDR3 is TGCGCCAGCAGCCAAGAGACATCGGCAAGGATTTCACCCCTCCACTTT.

This clone is a singleton in its sample. The genes are TRBV2 and TRBJ1-1, with 7 bases identical to TRBD1. The CDR3 is 12 amino acids. With V trimmed by 4 bases and J by 10 bases, 6 bases remained unmatched. Per germline, CDR1 SNHLY and CDR2 FYNNEI. CDR3 sequence: CASSGWDSGAFF. The CDR3 nucleotides read TGTGCCAGCAGTGGATGGGACAGTGGAGCTTTCTTT. Filled out from reference TRBV2 and TRBJ1-1, the complete variable domain reads EPEVTQTPSHQVTQMGQEVILRCVPISNHLYFYWYRQILGQKVEFLVSFYNNEISEKSEIFDDQFSVERPDGSNFTLKIRSTKLEDSAMYFCASSGWDSGAFFGQGTRLTVV.

The V call is TRBV4-2, the J call TRBJ1-1, with TRBD1 as a possible D gene (5 bases). Germline V gene sequence: CDR1 LGHNA, CDR2 YNFKEQ. V lost 0 bases, J lost 1 base, and 12 bases lay in between. This CDR3 is built from 16 residues. CDR3 protein: CASSQDSYRTNTEAFF. CDR3 in DNA: TGTGCCAGCAGCCAAGATAGCTACAGGACGAACACTGAAGCTTTCTTT.

A word on this clone: The same CDR3 also results from other DNA sequences found in this sample. The chain combines TRBV27 with TRBJ1-2, with a tentative D call TRBD1 (5 bases). Germline loops: CDR1 MNHEY, CDR2 SMNVEV (reference sequence). The V gene lost 0 bases and the J gene lost 2 bases, with 7 bases spanning the gap. This CDR3 contains 14 residues. The CDR3 DNA is TGTGCCAGCAGTTTATCGGGGCAGAACTATGGCTACACCTTC. Translation gives CASSLSGQNYGYTF.

The chain couples TRBV9 to TRBJ1-2; D is undetermined. Germline V lookup: CDR1 SGDLS, CDR2 YYNGEE. This CDR3 is 13 amino acids long. Trimming removed 0 bases from V and 3 bases from J, with 6 bases in between. The DNA for the CDR3 is TGTGCCAGCAGCGTAGATCGTGACTATGGCTACACCTTC. It is translated as CASSVDRDYGYTF.